This entry lists 18 T cell receptor beta chains sequenced from one sample in a study of blood T cell repertoires in COVID-19. The protocol was immunoSEQ multiplex PCR, while the TCRdb copy is restricted to in-frame clones and leaves out a portion. The data show 66,000 or so clones, about 86% seen once. The sequenced material came from peripheral blood. Receptors originate from a man aged 50-59 years with active COVID-19.

The chain has TRBV4-1 and TRBJ1-3; tentative D call: TRBD1 (5 bases). Germline CDR1 and CDR2: MGHRA and YSYEKL. Deletions cut 6 bases from V and 3 bases from J, with 18 bases between. This CDR3 is built from 16 residues. The DNA of the CDR3 is TGCGCCAGCAGACCTATTGGCCAGGGTGTTGGAAACACCATATATTTT. Protein sequence: CASRPIGQGVGNTIYF.

The chain couples TRBV4-2 to TRBJ1-3; D gene uncertain. The CDR3 totals 15 residues. Trimming removed 1 base from V and 1 base from J, with 8 bases in between. Germline loops: CDR1 LGHNA, CDR2 YNFKEQ. CDR3 in DNA: TGTGCCAGCAGCCAAGGAAGAGGTTCTGGAAACACCATATATTTT. Protein: CASSQGRGSGNTIYF.

This sequence joins TRBV9 and TRBJ1-1; a possible D gene is TRBD1 (5 bases). Germline CDR1 is SGDLS and CDR2 is YYNGEE. CDR3 length: 14 amino acids. V dropped 0 bases and J dropped 2 bases, with 8 bases sitting between them. In DNA, the CDR3 is TGTGCCAGCAGCGTAGGGACACTCAACACTGAAGCTTTCTTT. This encodes CASSVGTLNTEAFF.

This clone was seen only once. V gene TRBV18 combines with J gene TRBJ1-1; D unresolved. Trimming took off 8 bases at V and 5 bases at J, with 12 bases between the two ends. Per germline, CDR1 KGHSH and CDR2 LQKENI. The CDR3 has 12 residues. For the CDR3, the DNA is TGTGCCAGCGCCCCGTCGGGGACTGAAGCTTTCTTT. Protein: CASAPSGTEAFF.

This clone was seen only once. V gene TRBV12-5 combines with J gene TRBJ1-5; D unresolved. V lost 1 base, J lost 4 bases, and 8 bases lay in between. There are 14 residues in the CDR3. The germline V gene has CDR1 LGHNT and CDR2 FRNRAP. The CDR3 here is CASGLDGRNQPQHF. Here the CDR3 DNA reads TGTGCTAGTGGTTTGGACGGGAGAAATCAGCCCCAGCATTTT. Together with reference TRBV12-5 and TRBJ1-5, the CDR3 gives the full variable domain: DARVTQTPRHKVTEMGQEVTMRCQPILGHNTVFWYRQTMMQGLELLAYFRNRAPLDDSGMPKDRFSAEMPDATLATLKIQPSEPRDSAVYFCASGLDGRNQPQHFGDGTRLSIL.

This sequence joins TRBV6-5 and TRBJ2-2; 8 bases are shared with TRBD2. Losses at the gene ends were 6 bases for V and 1 base for J; bases not matched to a gene: 1. Germline V lookup: CDR1 MNHEY, CDR2 SVGAGI. The CDR3 is 14 amino acids. DNA for the CDR3: TGTGCCAGCAGGGCGGGGGGGAACACCGGGGAGCTGTTTTTT. Its protein product is CASRAGGNTGELFF.

CDR3 in amino acids: CASSLKTGSNTEAFF. The CDR3 nucleotides are TGCGCCAGCAGCTTGAAAACAGGATCGAACACTGAAGCTTTCTTT. The V and J genes are TRBV5-1 and TRBJ1-1, with a weak D call TRBD1 (5 bases). The CDR3 has 15 amino acids. Trimming left V 1 base short and J 1 base short, with 11 bases between. Germline V gene sequence: CDR1 SGHRS, CDR2 YFSETQ. Combining the CDR3 with reference TRBV5-1 and TRBJ1-1 gives the whole variable domain KAGVTQTPRYLIKTRGQQVTLSCSPISGHRSVSWYQQTPGQGLQFLFEYFSETQRNKGNFPGRFSGRQFSNSRSEMNVSTLELGDSALYLCASSLKTGSNTEAFFGQGTRLTVV.

V and J are TRBV2 and TRBJ2-3, with D uncertain. This CDR3 is built from 15 residues. V was trimmed by 7 bases and J by 7 bases, leaving 21 bases between them. From germline, CDR1 is SNHLY and CDR2 FYNNEI. In nucleotides, the CDR3 is TGTGCCAGCACGTCCGGCAGCCAAGCGACGAATACGCAGTATTTT. It translates to CASTSGSQATNTQYF.

The rearrangement links TRBV3-1 (or the pseudogene TRBV3-2) to TRBJ2-5; a possible D gene is TRBD2 (5 bases). The V end lost 1 base, the J end lost 2 bases, and 11 bases lay between the germline ends. Per the germline V gene, CDR1 is LGHDT and CDR2 is YNNKEL (reference sequence). This CDR3 has 15 residues. The CDR3 loop is CASSQGPRGQETQYF. As DNA, the CDR3 is TGTGCCAGCAGCCAAGGGCCCCGGGGACAAGAGACCCAGTACTTC.

The J gene is TRBJ1-6, the V gene TRBV6-1; D gene unclear. The CDR3 covers 16 residues. Per the germline V gene, CDR1 is MNHNS and CDR2 is SASEGT. Between the trimmed V and J ends, which lost 2 bases and 5 bases, there was a span of 13 bases. CDR3 loop: CASSESGVGDNSPLHF. CDR3 nucleotide sequence: TGTGCCAGCAGTGAATCCGGGGTAGGTGATAATTCACCCCTCCACTTT.

CDR3 in DNA: TGTGCCAGCAGTTCGGGACAGCTAAAGGGCTACACCTTC. It specifies CASSSGQLKGYTF. This chain links TRBV6-5 with TRBJ1-2; TRBD1 matches 7 bases. Germline CDR1 is MNHEY and CDR2 is SVGAGI. The CDR3 has 13 residues. The ends lost 4 bases at V and 8 bases at J; junction bases unmatched: 7.

This clone came up once. This chain uses TRBV9 with TRBJ1-1, with D hard to call. Trimming cost V 1 base and J 5 bases, with 15 bases left between them. The CDR3 runs to 15 residues. Germline-derived CDR1 and CDR2 are SGDLS and YYNGEE. The CDR3 region has the DNA TGTGCCAGCAGCGTAATGGATGGCAGACAAACTGAAGCTTTCTTT. Its protein is CASSVMDGRQTEAFF.

The chain recombines TRBV18 with TRBJ2-5; D is possibly TRBD2 (6 bases). The CDR3 loop spans 13 amino acids. From germline, CDR1 is KGHSH and CDR2 LQKENI. Trimming shortened V by 2 bases and J by 5 bases, and 9 bases separated the two germline ends. The CDR3 protein is CASSPGRGETQYF. The CDR3 nucleotides are TGTGCCAGCTCACCAGGTCGGGGGGAGACCCAGTACTTC.

The DNA of the CDR3 is TGTGCCTGGAGGGCCCCCGACGGACTCAGCTCCTACAATGAGCAGTTCTTC. It encodes CAWRAPDGLSSYNEQFF. The chain links TRBV30 to TRBJ2-1; possible D gene TRBD2, 5 bases. CDR3 size: 17 residues. Trimming removed 3 bases from V and 0 bases from J, with 18 bases in between. Germline CDR1 is GTSNPN and CDR2 is SVGIG (reference sequence). Full variable domain (outside the CDR3, taken from reference TRBV30 and TRBJ2-1): SQTIHQWPATLVQPVGSPLSLECTVEGTSNPNLYWYRQAAGRGLQLLFYSVGIGQISSEVPQNLSASRPQDRQFILSSKKLLLSDSGFYLCAWRAPDGLSSYNEQFFGPGTRLTVL.

This chain links TRBV7-9 with TRBJ1-2; 9 bases fit TRBD1. Losses at the gene ends were 0 bases for V and 5 bases for J; bases not matched to a gene: 7. The CDR3 is 16 residues long. Germline-derived CDR1 and CDR2 are SEHNR and FQNEAQ (reference sequence). The CDR3 loop is CASSLAAGTGRYGYTF. CDR3 DNA sequence: TGTGCCAGCAGCTTAGCCGCCGGGACAGGGAGGTATGGCTACACCTTC.

V gene TRBV7-3 combines with J gene TRBJ2-7; 7 nucleotides agree with TRBD2. In germline, CDR1 is SGHTA, CDR2 FQGTGA. The trim removed 7 bases at V and 4 bases at J, leaving 16 bases unmatched. This CDR3 is built from 16 residues. Here the CDR3 DNA reads TGTGCCAGCACCCAAAGGGAGGGCGGGGGATTTTACGAGCAGTACTTC. Protein: CASTQREGGGFYEQYF.

The chain carries TRBV7-8 and TRBJ1-6; D not certain. In germline, CDR1 is SGHVS, CDR2 FQNEAQ. The CDR3 sequence is 16 residues long. Trimming stripped 5 bases from V and 10 bases from J, with 21 bases between. The CDR3 DNA reads TGTGCCAGCAGCCCGCCCCGGGTCCTAATGCGCTCACCCCTCCACTTT. Translation gives CASSPPRVLMRSPLHF.

The genes are TRBV4-1 and TRBJ1-2, with TRBD1 matching over 8 bases. Germline CDR1 is MGHRA and CDR2 is YSYEKL. The CDR3 totals 14 residues. With V trimmed by 1 base and J by 7 bases, 5 bases remained unmatched. DNA of the CDR3: TGCGCCAGCAGCCAAGCTCAGGGGGCTGGTGGCTACACCTTC. Translating gives CASSQAQGAGGYTF.